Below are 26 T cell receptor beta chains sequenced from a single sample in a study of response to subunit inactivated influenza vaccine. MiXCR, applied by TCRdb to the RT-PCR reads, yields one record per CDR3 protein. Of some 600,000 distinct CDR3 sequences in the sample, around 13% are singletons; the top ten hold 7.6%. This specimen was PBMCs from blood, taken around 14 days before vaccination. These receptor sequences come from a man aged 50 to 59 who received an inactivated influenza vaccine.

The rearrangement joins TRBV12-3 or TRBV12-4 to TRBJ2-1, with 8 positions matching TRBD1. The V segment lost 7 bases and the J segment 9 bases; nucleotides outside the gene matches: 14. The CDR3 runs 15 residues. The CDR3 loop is CASNRYQGATFEQFF. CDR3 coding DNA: TGTGCCAGCAATCGCTACCAGGGGGCTACCTTTGAGCAGTTCTTC.

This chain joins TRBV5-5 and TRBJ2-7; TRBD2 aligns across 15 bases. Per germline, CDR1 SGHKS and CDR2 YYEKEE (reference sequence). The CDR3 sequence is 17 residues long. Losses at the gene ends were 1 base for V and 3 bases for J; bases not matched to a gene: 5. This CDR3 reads CASSLLGTSGRYYEQYF. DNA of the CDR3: TGTGCCAGCAGCTTGCTGGGGACTAGCGGGAGGTACTACGAGCAGTACTTC.

The CDR3 DNA is TGTGCCAGCAGCTTTTTGGGGACAGGGGTAGAGACCCAGTACTTC. As protein: CASSFLGTGVETQYF. This sequence joins TRBV5-6 and TRBJ2-5; TRBD1 matches at 10 bases. The trim removed 2 bases at V and 4 bases at J, leaving 5 bases unmatched. Germline V gives CDR1 SGHDT, CDR2 YYEEEE. The CDR3 consists of 15 residues.

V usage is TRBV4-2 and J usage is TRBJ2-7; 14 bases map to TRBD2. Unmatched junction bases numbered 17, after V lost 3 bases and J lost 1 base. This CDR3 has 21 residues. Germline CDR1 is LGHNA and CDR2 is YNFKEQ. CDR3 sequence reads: CASSHLNLAGTSGSTSYEQYF. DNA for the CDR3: TGTGCCAGCAGCCACCTCAATTTGGCCGGGACTAGCGGGAGTACGTCCTACGAGCAGTACTTC.

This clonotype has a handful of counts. The DNA of the CDR3 is TGTGCCAGCAGCTTAGATCTCGGCAATGAGCAGTTCTTC. This gives the protein CASSLDLGNEQFF. This sequence joins TRBV11-3 and TRBJ2-1; unclear D gene. CDR1 and CDR2 from the germline V gene are SGHNT and YENEEA. This CDR3 contains 13 residues. Trimming removed 0 bases from V and 6 bases from J, with 6 bases in between.

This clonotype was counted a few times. DNA of the CDR3: TGTGCCATCAGTGACCCTCCAGATACGCAGTATTTT. The encoded protein is CAISDPPDTQYF. The chain couples TRBV10-3 to TRBJ2-3; the D is unclear. The CDR3 is 12 residues long. Trimming removed 3 bases from V and 4 bases from J, with 5 bases in between. Per germline, CDR1 ENHRY and CDR2 SYGVKD.

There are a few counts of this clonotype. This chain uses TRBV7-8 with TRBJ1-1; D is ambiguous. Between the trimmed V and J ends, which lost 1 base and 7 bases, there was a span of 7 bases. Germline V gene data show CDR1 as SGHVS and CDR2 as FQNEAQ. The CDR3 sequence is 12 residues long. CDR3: CASSLELGEAFF. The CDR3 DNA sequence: TGTGCCAGCAGCTTAGAGTTGGGTGAAGCTTTCTTT.

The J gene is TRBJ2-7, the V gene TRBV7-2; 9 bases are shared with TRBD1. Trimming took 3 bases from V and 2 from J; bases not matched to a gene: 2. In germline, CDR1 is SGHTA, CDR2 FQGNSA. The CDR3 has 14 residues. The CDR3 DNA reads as TGTGCCAGCAGCTTTGACAGGGGGGCCTACGAGCAGTACTTC. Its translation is CASSFDRGAYEQYF.

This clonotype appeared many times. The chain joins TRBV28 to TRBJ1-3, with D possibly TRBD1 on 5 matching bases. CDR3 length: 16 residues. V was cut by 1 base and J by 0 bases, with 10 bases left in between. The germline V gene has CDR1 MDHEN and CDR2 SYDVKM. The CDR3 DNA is TGTGCCAGCAGTTTATTAGGGACCAGCTCTGGAAACACCATATATTTT. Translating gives CASSLLGTSSGNTIYF.

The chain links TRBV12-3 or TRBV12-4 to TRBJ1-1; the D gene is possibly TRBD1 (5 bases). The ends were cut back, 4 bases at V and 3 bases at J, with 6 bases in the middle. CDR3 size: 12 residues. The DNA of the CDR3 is TGTGCCAGCAGTTCCAGGGACACTGAAGCTTTCTTT. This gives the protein CASSSRDTEAFF.

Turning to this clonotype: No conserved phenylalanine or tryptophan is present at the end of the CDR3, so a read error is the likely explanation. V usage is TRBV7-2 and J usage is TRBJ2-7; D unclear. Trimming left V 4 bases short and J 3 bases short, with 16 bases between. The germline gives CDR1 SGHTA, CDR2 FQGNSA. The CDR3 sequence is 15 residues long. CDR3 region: CASSSQNGRNYEQYS. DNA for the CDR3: TGTGCCAGCAGCTCCCAAAACGGACGGAACTACGAGCAGTACTCC.

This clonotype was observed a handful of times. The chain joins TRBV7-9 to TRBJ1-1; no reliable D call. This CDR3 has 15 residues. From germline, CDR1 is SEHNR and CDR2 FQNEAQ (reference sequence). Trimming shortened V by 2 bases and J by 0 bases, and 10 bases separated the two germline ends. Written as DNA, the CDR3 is TGTGCCAGCAGCTTAATACTAAACATGAACACTGAAGCTTTCTTT. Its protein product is CASSLILNMNTEAFF. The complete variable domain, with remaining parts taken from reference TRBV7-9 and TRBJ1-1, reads DTGVSQNPRHKITKRGQNVTFRCDPISEHNRLYWYRQTLGQGPEFLTYFQNEAQLEKSRLLSDRFSAERPKGSFSTLEIQRTEQGDSAMYLCASSLILNMNTEAFFGQGTRLTVV.

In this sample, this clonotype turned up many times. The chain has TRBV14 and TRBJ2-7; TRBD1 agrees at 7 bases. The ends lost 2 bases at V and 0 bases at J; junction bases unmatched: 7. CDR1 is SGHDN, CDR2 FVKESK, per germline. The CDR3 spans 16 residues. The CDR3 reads CASSQYGQAYSYEQYF. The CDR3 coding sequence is TGTGCCAGCAGCCAATACGGACAGGCGTACTCCTACGAGCAGTACTTC.

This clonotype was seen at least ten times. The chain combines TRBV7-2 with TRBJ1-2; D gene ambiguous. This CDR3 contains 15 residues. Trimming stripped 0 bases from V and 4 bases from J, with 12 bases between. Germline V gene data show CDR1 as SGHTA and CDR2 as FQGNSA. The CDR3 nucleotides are TGTGCCAGCAGCTTAGCGTCGGGAGACCTCTATGGCTACACCTTC. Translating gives CASSLASGDLYGYTF.

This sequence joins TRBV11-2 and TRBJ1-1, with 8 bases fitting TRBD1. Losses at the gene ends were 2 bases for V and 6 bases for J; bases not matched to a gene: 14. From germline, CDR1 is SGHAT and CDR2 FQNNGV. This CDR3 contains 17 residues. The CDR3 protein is CASSLWFPGGAGAEAFF. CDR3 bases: TGTGCCAGCAGCTTATGGTTCCCAGGGGGCGCGGGGGCTGAAGCTTTCTTT.

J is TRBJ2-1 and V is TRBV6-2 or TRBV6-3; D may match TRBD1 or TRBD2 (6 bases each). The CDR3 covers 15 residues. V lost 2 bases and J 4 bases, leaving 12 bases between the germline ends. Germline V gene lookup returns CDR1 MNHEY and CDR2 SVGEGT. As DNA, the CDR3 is TGTGCCAGCAGTTACGTCAGGGGAGGATACAATGAGCAGTTCTTC. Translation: CASSYVRGGYNEQFF.

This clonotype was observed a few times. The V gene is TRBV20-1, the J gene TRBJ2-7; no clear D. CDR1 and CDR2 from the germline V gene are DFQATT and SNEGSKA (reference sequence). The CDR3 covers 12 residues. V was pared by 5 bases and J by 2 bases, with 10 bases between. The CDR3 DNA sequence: TGCAGTGCTTCTTCGATACCCTACGAGCAGTACTTC. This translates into CSASSIPYEQYF.

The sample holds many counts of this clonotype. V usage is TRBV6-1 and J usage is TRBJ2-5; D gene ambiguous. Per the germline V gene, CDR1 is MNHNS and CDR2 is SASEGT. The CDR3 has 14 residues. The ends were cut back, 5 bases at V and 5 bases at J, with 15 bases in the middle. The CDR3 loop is CASSRTQGRETQYF. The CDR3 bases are TGTGCCAGCAGTCGGACCCAAGGTCGGGAGACCCAGTACTTC.

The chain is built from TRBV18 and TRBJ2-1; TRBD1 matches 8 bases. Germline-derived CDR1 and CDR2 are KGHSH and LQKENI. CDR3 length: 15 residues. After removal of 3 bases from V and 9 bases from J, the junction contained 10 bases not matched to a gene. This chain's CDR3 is CASSPGQVDLGEQFF. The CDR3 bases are TGTGCCAGCTCACCGGGACAGGTAGATTTGGGTGAGCAGTTCTTC. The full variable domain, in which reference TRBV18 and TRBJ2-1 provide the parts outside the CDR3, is NAGVMQNPRHLVRRRGQEARLRCSPMKGHSHVYWYRQLPEEGLKFMVYLQKENIIDESGMPKERFSAEFPKEGPSILRIQQVVRGDSAAYFCASSPGQVDLGEQFFGPGTRLTVL.

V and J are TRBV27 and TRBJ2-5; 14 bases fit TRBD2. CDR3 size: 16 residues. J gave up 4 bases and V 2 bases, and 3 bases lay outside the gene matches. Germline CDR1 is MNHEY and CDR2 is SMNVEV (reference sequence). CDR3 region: CASSLGTSGSSETQYF. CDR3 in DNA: TGTGCCAGCAGTTTAGGGACTAGCGGGAGTTCAGAGACCCAGTACTTC.

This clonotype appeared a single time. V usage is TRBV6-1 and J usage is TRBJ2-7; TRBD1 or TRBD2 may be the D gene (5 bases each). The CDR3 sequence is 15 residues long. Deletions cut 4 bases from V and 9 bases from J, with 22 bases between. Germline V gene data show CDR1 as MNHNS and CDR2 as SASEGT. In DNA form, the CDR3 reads TGTGCCAGCAGTGCCGAAGGGACGTTTCCCCGGGCGCAGTACTTC. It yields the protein CASSAEGTFPRAQYF.

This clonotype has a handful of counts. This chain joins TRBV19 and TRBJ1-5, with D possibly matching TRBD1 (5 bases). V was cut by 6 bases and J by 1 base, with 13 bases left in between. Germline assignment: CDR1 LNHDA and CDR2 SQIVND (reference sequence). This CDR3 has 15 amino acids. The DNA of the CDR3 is TGTGCCAGTAGCAGTGACAGCGTGAGCAATCAGCCCCAGCATTTT. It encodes CASSSDSVSNQPQHF. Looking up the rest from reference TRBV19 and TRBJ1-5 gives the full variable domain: DGGITQSPKYLFRKEGQNVTLSCEQNLNHDAMYWYRQDPGQGLRLIYYSQIVNDFQKGDIAEGYSVSREKKESFPLTVTSAQKNPTAFYLCASSSDSVSNQPQHFGDGTRLSIL.

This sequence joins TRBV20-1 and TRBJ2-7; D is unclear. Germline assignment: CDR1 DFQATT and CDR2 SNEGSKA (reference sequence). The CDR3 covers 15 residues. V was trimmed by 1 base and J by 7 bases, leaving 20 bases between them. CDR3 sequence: CSARAPIKTPTEQYF. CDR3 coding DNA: TGCAGTGCTAGAGCACCCATCAAAACCCCTACGGAGCAGTACTTC.

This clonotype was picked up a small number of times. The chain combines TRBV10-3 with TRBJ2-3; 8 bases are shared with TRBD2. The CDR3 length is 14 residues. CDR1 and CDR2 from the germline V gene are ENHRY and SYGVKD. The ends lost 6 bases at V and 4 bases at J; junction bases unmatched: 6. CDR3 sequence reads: CAISERELSDTQYF. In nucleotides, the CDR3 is TGTGCCATCAGCGAGCGGGAGTTGTCAGATACGCAGTATTTT.

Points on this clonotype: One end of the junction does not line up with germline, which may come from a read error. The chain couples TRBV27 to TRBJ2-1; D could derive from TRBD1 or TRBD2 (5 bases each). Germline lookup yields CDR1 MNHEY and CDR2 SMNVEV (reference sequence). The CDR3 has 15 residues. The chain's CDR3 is CACRGAESSYNEQFF. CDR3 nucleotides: TGTGCCTGCAGAGGGGCAGAGAGCTCCTACAATGAGCAGTTCTTC.

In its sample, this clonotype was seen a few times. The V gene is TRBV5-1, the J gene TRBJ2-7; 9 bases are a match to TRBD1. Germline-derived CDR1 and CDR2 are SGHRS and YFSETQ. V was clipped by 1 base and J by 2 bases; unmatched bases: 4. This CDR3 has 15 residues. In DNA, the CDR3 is TGCGCCAGCAGCTTGAACTGGGACAGGGCCTACGAGCAGTACTTC. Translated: CASSLNWDRAYEQYF.